These 14 T cell receptor beta chains were sequenced from one sample in a study of T cell repertoires in cytomegalovirus infection. TCRdb passed the reads through MiXCR, listing each CDR3 protein once. The table records fewer than 350,000 distinct CDR3 sequences, more than 8% of them present only once. Material: PBMCs. The receptors shown here come from a human donor in good health (CMV status not recorded). Some clones in this sample may be carry-over from other donors' samples.

This clonotype was counted ten times or more. This chain uses TRBV12-3 or TRBV12-4 with TRBJ1-5; no reliable D call. CDR3 size: 14 residues. V was clipped by 5 bases and J by 4 bases, with 12 bases between them. CDR3 loop: CASSIEGLNQPQHF. The CDR3 nucleotides read TGTGCCAGCAGTATCGAGGGCCTGAATCAGCCCCAGCATTTT.

This clonotype was detected a few times. The chain links TRBV7-2 to TRBJ1-2; 8 bases fit TRBD1. Germline V gene data show CDR1 as SGHTA and CDR2 as FQGNSA. Losses at the gene ends were 5 bases for V and 8 bases for J; bases not matched to a gene: 13. The CDR3 loop spans 15 amino acids. The CDR3 coding sequence is TGTGCCAGCAGCGCCCGACAGGGGAAGATTGGGGGCTACACCTTC. Translated: CASSARQGKIGGYTF.

V usage is TRBV6-2 or TRBV6-3 and J usage is TRBJ2-7; 9 bases fit TRBD1. V dropped 4 bases and J dropped 6; count of bases not matched to a gene: 7. Germline CDR1 MNHEY, CDR2 SVGEGT. The CDR3 is 14 residues long. CDR3 bases: TGTGCCAGCAGTTTGACAGGGGGAACGAGCGAGCAGTACTTC. This gives the protein CASSLTGGTSEQYF.

This clonotype was counted at least ten times. The V call is TRBV4-3, the J call TRBJ2-4, with TRBD2 identical over 10 bases. V was pared by 1 base and J by 1 base, with 13 bases of the junction left unmatched. There are 20 residues in the CDR3. Germline loops: CDR1 LGHNA, CDR2 YSLEER. CDR3 amino acids: CASSQGLSGRGSVAKNIQYF. CDR3 bases: TGCGCCAGCAGCCAAGGCCTAAGCGGGAGGGGGTCTGTGGCCAAAAACATTCAGTACTTC.

The chain is built from TRBV7-9 and TRBJ1-3; 8 bases fit TRBD1. CDR1 is SEHNR, CDR2 FQNEAQ, per germline (reference sequence). J gave up 3 bases and V 6 bases, and 4 bases lay outside the gene matches. This CDR3 contains 14 residues. CDR3 DNA sequence: TGTGCCAGCAGACCAGGGGGCGTTGGAAACACCATATATTTT. This gives the protein CASRPGGVGNTIYF. Full variable domain (rest looked up from reference TRBV7-9 and TRBJ1-3): DTGVSQNPRHKITKRGQNVTFRCDPISEHNRLYWYRQTLGQGPEFLTYFQNEAQLEKSRLLSDRFSAERPKGSFSTLEIQRTEQGDSAMYLCASRPGGVGNTIYFGEGSWLTVV.

With respect to this clonotype: This sequence may be a read error, since a much larger clone differs from it by one base. A read error is likely, as this CDR3 ends without the conserved phenylalanine or tryptophan. The chain couples TRBV28 to TRBJ2-1; no firm D call. Germline lookup yields CDR1 MDHEN and CDR2 SYDVKM. This CDR3 is built from 15 residues. V lost 3 bases to trimming and J lost 0 bases, with 9 bases between them. The chain's CDR3 is CASSFGAPSYNEQFV. Written as DNA, the CDR3 is TGTGCCAGCAGTTTCGGTGCCCCCTCCTACAATGAGCAGTTCGTC.

This clonotype was counted ten times or more. The chain is built from TRBV6-2 or TRBV6-3 and TRBJ2-1; D perhaps matches TRBD2 (6 bases). Germline-derived CDR1 and CDR2 are MNHEY and SVGEGT. Trimming left V 6 bases short and J 3 bases short, with 15 bases between. This CDR3 is 15 amino acids long. CDR3 region: CASSPLAPRYNEQFF. In DNA, the CDR3 is TGTGCCAGCAGCCCGCTAGCGCCTCGCTACAATGAGCAGTTCTTC.

This clonotype was detected many times. The chain uses TRBV7-2 and TRBJ2-7, with D maybe TRBD2 (6 bases). Germline assignment: CDR1 SGHTA and CDR2 FQGNSA. This CDR3 comprises 16 residues. V dropped 8 bases and J dropped 4 bases, with 24 bases sitting between them. As DNA, the CDR3 is TGTGCCAGCGGACCGGGAGACTTTATTGGGGCTTACGAGCAGTACTTC. It codes for CASGPGDFIGAYEQYF.

This clonotype appeared many times. This chain connects TRBV12-3 or TRBV12-4 to TRBJ1-5; possible D gene TRBD1, 6 bases. V dropped 5 bases and J dropped 3 bases, with 11 bases sitting between them. The CDR3 spans 14 residues. This chain's CDR3 is CASSRAGVNQPQHF. The CDR3 nucleotides read TGTGCCAGCAGTAGGGCAGGGGTCAATCAGCCCCAGCATTTT.

This clonotype was counted at least ten times. The chain combines TRBV19 with TRBJ1-1, with 8 bases that match TRBD1. The CDR3 consists of 15 residues. Unmatched junction bases numbered 8, after V lost 5 bases and J lost 3 bases. Germline-derived CDR1 and CDR2 are LNHDA and SQIVND (reference sequence). CDR3 amino acids: CASSSPGGWDTEAFF. Here the CDR3 DNA reads TGTGCCAGTAGTTCCCCAGGGGGCTGGGACACTGAAGCTTTCTTT.

This clonotype was counted only a few times. The V gene is TRBV6-2 or TRBV6-3, the J gene TRBJ1-5, with unresolved D. V shed 6 bases and J shed 5 bases, with 17 bases lying between them. CDR1 and CDR2 from the germline V gene are MNHEY and SVGEGT. CDR3 length: 15 amino acids. For the CDR3, the DNA is TGTGCCAGCAGAAGATCGCAGATTTCCGATCAGCCCCAGCATTTT. Translated: CASRRSQISDQPQHF.

This clonotype was seen many times. J is TRBJ1-1 and V is TRBV19, with a possible D match to TRBD1 (6 bases). With 4 bases removed from V and 11 bases from J, the gap between germline ends came to 23 bases. This CDR3 has 15 residues. From germline, CDR1 is LNHDA and CDR2 SQIVND (reference sequence). Written as DNA, the CDR3 is TGTGCCAGTAGTACAATACAGGGAAGGGATCAAATGGCTTTCTTT. Its translation is CASSTIQGRDQMAFF.

This clonotype was seen at least ten times. The V call is TRBV7-2, the J call TRBJ2-3, with 7 bases fitting TRBD2. With 5 bases clipped from V and 6 bases from J, the junction kept 11 bases outside the gene matches. The CDR3 sequence is 15 residues long. CDR1 and CDR2 from the germline V gene are SGHTA and FQGNSA. In nucleotides, the CDR3 is TGTGCCAGCAGCCGGACCCGAGCGGGAACTGATACGCAGTATTTT. Translation: CASSRTRAGTDTQYF.

This clonotype was seen repeatedly, ten times or more. The rearrangement joins TRBV6-1 to TRBJ2-1, with 7 nucleotides matching TRBD1. This CDR3 comprises 14 residues. Germline lookup yields CDR1 MNHNS and CDR2 SASEGT. The ends lost 5 bases at V and 2 bases at J; junction bases unmatched: 3. The CDR3 is CASSFQGAYNEQFF. In DNA form, the CDR3 reads TGTGCCAGCAGTTTTCAGGGGGCCTACAATGAGCAGTTCTTC.